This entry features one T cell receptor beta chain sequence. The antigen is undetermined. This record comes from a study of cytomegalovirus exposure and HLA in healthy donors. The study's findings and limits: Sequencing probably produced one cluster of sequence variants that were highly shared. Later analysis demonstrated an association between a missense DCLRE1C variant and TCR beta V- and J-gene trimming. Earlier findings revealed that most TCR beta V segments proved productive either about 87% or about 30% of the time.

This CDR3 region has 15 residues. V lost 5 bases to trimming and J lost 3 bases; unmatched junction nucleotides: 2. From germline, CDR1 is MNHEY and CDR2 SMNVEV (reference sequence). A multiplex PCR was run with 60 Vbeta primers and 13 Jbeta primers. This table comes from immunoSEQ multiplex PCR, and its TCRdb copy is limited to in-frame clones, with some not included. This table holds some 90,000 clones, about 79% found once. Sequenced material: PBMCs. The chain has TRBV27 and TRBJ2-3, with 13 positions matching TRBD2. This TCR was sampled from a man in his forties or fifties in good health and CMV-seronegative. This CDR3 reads CASSVLAGGTDTQYF. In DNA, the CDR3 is TGTGCCAGCAGTGTACTAGCGGGAGGGACAGATACGCAGTATTTT.